What follows is one TCR beta chain and its context. The data were taken from a study of blood T cell repertoires in COVID-19. The V segment lost 5 bases and the J segment 0 bases; nucleotides outside the gene matches: 10. The CDR3 sequence is 18 residues long. Looked up from germline, CDR1 is MDHEN and CDR2 is SYDVKM. The method was immunoSEQ multiplex PCR; TCRdb's version includes in-frame clones alone and lacks a portion of them. Here the sample spans some 300,000 clones, nearly 90% being singletons. The receptor was isolated from a young woman who had recovered from COVID-19. Sample: PBMCs or T cells enriched from blood (not recorded which). This chain uses TRBV28 with TRBJ1-4, with TRBD1 matching 9 bases. The CDR3 DNA is TGTGCCAGCAGTATGGGACAGGGACCATCTGCAACTAATGAAAAACTGTTTTTT. Translating it yields CASSMGQGPSATNEKLFF.